These 10 T cell receptor beta chains originate from one sample sequenced in a study of OX40 agonist ivuxolimab in advanced cancers. Some clones are missing from TCRdb's copy, which holds only in-frame ones; the method was immunoSEQ multiplex PCR. The sample carries 75,000 to 95,000 clones, around nine tenths recorded once. The material was CD4+ or CD8+ T cells sorted from blood, obtained in a trial of the OX40 agonist ivuxolimab. The receptor source for this set is an adult with an advanced solid tumor such as melanoma, head and neck, liver or kidney cancer.

V gene TRBV7-9 combines with J gene TRBJ1-1; tentatively, D is TRBD1 (5 bases). The germline CDR1 and CDR2 sequences are SEHNR and FQNEAQ (reference sequence). Trimming left V 2 bases short and J 4 bases short, with 11 bases between. This CDR3 spans 14 amino acids. For the CDR3, the DNA is TGTGCCAGCAGCTTACAGGAAGACAGCACTGAAGCTTTCTTT. Translating it yields CASSLQEDSTEAFF.

This rearrangement joins TRBV29-1 to TRBJ1-6; 8 bases map to TRBD1. CDR3 length: 14 amino acids. V was pared by 8 bases and J by 5 bases, with 8 bases of the junction left unmatched. CDR1 is SQVTM, CDR2 ANQGSEA, per germline. CDR3 nucleotides: TGCAGCCCTGTGGACAGGGCGGATAATTCACCCCTCCACTTT. Its protein product is CSPVDRADNSPLHF.

This chain connects TRBV2 to TRBJ2-2; D is unclear. The germline V and J ends were trimmed by 7 bases and 3 bases, with 6 bases remaining between them. Per germline, CDR1 SNHLY and CDR2 FYNNEI. This CDR3 has 12 amino acids. DNA for the CDR3: TGTGCCAGCAACGGCTACACCGGGGAGCTGTTTTTT. As protein: CASNGYTGELFF.

The chain joins TRBV5-1 to TRBJ1-2; 7 nucleotides match TRBD1. Unmatched junction bases numbered 4, after V lost 4 bases and J lost 4 bases. The CDR3 is made up of 13 amino acids. CDR1 is SGHRS, CDR2 YFSETQ, per germline. CDR3: CASSPWDSYGYTF. In DNA form, the CDR3 reads TGCGCCAGCAGCCCGTGGGACAGCTATGGCTACACCTTC.

This chain uses TRBV29-1 with TRBJ1-5, with 9 bases fitting TRBD1. V gave up 4 bases and J gave up 6 bases; unmatched junction bases: 4. CDR1 SQVTM and CDR2 ANQGSEA come from the germline V gene. The CDR3 consists of 13 residues. The CDR3 nucleotides are TGCAGCGTTGGGGACAGGGAGAGTCAGCCCCAGCATTTT. Translation gives CSVGDRESQPQHF.

The J gene is TRBJ2-7, the V gene TRBV6-1, with 9 bases lining up with TRBD1. The CDR3 covers 14 residues. Germline-derived CDR1 and CDR2 are MNHNS and SASEGT. The ends lost 2 bases at V and 4 bases at J; junction bases unmatched: 3. CDR3 in amino acids: CASSETGQGYEQYF. In nucleotides, the CDR3 is TGTGCCAGCAGTGAAACGGGACAGGGTTACGAGCAGTACTTC.

V usage is TRBV19 and J usage is TRBJ1-1; TRBD1 aligns across 7 bases. Germline CDR1 LNHDA, CDR2 SQIVND (reference sequence). The CDR3 is 15 amino acids. Trimming at V came to 5 bases and at J to 3 bases, leaving 9 bases not matched to a gene. DNA for the CDR3: TGTGCCAGTAGTGCCACAGGGGCCGGGGACACTGAAGCTTTCTTT. Its translation is CASSATGAGDTEAFF.

CDR3 nucleotides: TGTGCCAGCAGTGTGGTCCCCACGAACACCGGGGAGCTGTTTTTT. Encoded protein: CASSVVPTNTGELFF. V and J are TRBV27 and TRBJ2-2; no definite D call. This CDR3 is 15 amino acids long. Trimming took 5 bases from V and 0 from J, leaving 10 bases between them. Germline V gene data show CDR1 as MNHEY and CDR2 as SMNVEV (reference sequence).

CDR3 protein: CASSLAQGGNQPQHF. The CDR3 DNA follows: TGTGCCAGCAGCTTAGCGCAAGGGGGCAATCAGCCCCAGCATTTT. V gene TRBV7-2 combines with J gene TRBJ1-5; D possibly corresponds to TRBD1 (5 bases). The V end lost 0 bases, the J end lost 2 bases, and 8 bases lay between the germline ends. CDR1 is SGHTA and CDR2 is FQGNSA in the germline V gene. This CDR3 spans 15 amino acids.

The V and J genes are TRBV7-9 and TRBJ1-4; D is unclear. Trimming stripped 5 bases from V and 7 bases from J, with 11 bases between. The V gene's germline CDR1 is SEHNR and CDR2 FQNEAQ (reference sequence). The CDR3 consists of 13 residues. CDR3 sequence (DNA): TGTGCCAGCAGCCTTAGGTCCGGTGAAAAACTGTTTTTT. Its translation: CASSLRSGEKLFF.